This T cell receptor (beta chain) stems from a study of cytomegalovirus exposure and HLA in healthy donors. Assay: immunoSEQ multiplex PCR; the TCRdb copy retains only in-frame clones and omits some. The sample lists 150,000 to 200,000 clones, 85% occurring once. Comments on this clone: Its antigen is not identified.

The CDR3 runs to 16 residues. Germline assignment: CDR1 SNHLY and CDR2 FYNNEI. V was cut by 7 bases and J by 9 bases, with 25 bases left in between. Study observations and caveats: The CMV antigen specificity of three CMV-associated chains was confirmed through in vitro analysis. The tendency of first-cohort TCR clusters to co-occur in the 130 or so validation repertoires was identified by a subsequent analysis.

Source material: PBMCs. The TCR sequence derives from a man aged 25-40 years in good health and CMV-seropositive. The V and J genes are TRBV2 and TRBJ2-1; TRBD1 might be the D (7 bases). The CDR3 sequence: CASTLGGGLVRIEQFF. CDR3 coding DNA: TGTGCCAGCACTTTAGGAGGGGGCCTAGTGCGTATTGAGCAGTTCTTC.